This T cell receptor (beta chain) comes out of a study of blood T cell repertoires in COVID-19. In the original workflow: Estimation of nucleated cell counts was performed using reference gene primer amplification. Clones were read by immunoSEQ multiplex PCR, and TCRdb kept only the in-frame ones, dropping some. V and J calls plus clone size are reproduced from that table; the DNA served to infer D and trimming. The sample has 150,000 or so clones; around 81% are singletons. Per germline, CDR1 LGHNA and CDR2 YNFKEQ. After removal of 0 bases from V and 5 bases from J, the junction contained 12 bases not matched to a gene. The CDR3 consists of 18 residues.

The receptor was derived from a man in his 60s with active or convalescent COVID-19. This sequence joins TRBV4-2 and TRBJ2-5; 10 bases fit TRBD2. What was sequenced was peripheral blood. Here the CDR3 DNA reads TGTGCCAGCAGCCAAGATAGGGGCAGCGGGGGGGTACTGGAGACCCAGTACTTC. Its translation is CASSQDRGSGGVLETQYF.